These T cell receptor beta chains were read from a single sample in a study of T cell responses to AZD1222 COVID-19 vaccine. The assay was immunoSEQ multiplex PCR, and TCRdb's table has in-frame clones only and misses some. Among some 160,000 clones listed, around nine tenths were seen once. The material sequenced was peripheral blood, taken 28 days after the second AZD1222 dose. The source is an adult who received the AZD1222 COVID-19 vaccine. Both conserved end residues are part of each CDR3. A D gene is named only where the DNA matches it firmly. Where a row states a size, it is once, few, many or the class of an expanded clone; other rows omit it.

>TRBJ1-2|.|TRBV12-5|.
TGTGCTAGTGGTTACCAGCGGGACGGAAAGACAAGTAGAAATGGCTACACCTTC
CASGYQRDGKTSRNGYTF
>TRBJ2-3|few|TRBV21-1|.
TGTGCCAGCAGCAAAGGTCGGGGGGGCCGAGGAGATACGCAGTATTTT
CASSKGRGGRGDTQYF
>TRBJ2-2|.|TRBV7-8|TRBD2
TGTGCCAGCAGCTTTCCCCTAGCGGGGGTCTTCGGGGAGCTGTTTTTT
CASSFPLAGVFGELFF
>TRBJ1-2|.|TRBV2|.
TGTGCCAGCGAGGGGCTTCGTGGCTACACCTTC
CASEGLRGYTF
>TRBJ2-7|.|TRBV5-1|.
TGCGCCAGCAGCTTGTCAGGAAACTACGAGCAGTACTTC
CASSLSGNYEQYF
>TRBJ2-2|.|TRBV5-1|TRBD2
TGCGCCAGCAGCTTGATTAGCGGGGGTACCGGGGAGCTGTTTTTT
CASSLISGGTGELFF
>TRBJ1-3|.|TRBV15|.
TGTGCCACCAGCAGAGACCCCCTCTCTGGAAACACCATATATTTT
CATSRDPLSGNTIYF
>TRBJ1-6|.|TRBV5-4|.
TGTGCCAGCAGCCGGTCAGGGCCTAATAATTCACCCCTCCACTTT
CASSRSGPNNSPLHF
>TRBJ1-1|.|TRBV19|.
TGTGCCAGTACCACCACCGATGAAGCTTTCTTT
CASTTTDEAFF
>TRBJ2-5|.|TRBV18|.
TGTGCCAGCTCACCGGGGGTGACAGATGAGACCCAGTACTTC
CASSPGVTDETQYF
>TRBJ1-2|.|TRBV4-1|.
TGCGCCAGCAGCCAAGATCCCGGCGGGCTCTATGGCTACACCTTC
CASSQDPGGLYGYTF
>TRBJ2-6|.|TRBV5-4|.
TGTGCCAGCAGCTTGGCCGCGCCTTCTGGGGCCAACGTCCTGACTTTC
CASSLAAPSGANVLTF
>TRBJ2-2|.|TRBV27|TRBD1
TGTGCCAGCAGCCTTCTCCGACAGGGGTACTTTAACACCGGGGAGCTGTTTTTT
CASSLLRQGYFNTGELFF